These 11 T cell receptor beta chains were sequenced from one sample in a study of post-analysis software for immune sequencing data. Study-wide results and limits: Patients had higher frequencies than controls of a handful of TRBV segments, including TRBV5-6, TRBV5-1 and TRBV20-1.

These receptors have no identified antigens. The TCR beta cDNA libraries contained unique molecular identifiers. Using its own MiXCR run on the PCR reads, TCRdb lists one record per CDR3 protein. Among approximately 570,000 distinct CDR3 sequences listed, around 40% were seen once. The sequenced sample was blood. The receptors were sampled from a girl aged 5 to 17 with multiple sclerosis.

The chain is built from TRBV6-8 and TRBJ2-7; 7 positions match TRBD1. Germline CDR1 and CDR2: MNHGY and SAAAGT. Unmatched junction bases numbered 17, after V lost 6 bases and J lost 3 bases. The CDR3 length is 17 residues. This chain's CDR3 is CASRPGQPRGGCYEQYF. The CDR3 bases are TGTGCCAGCAGGCCGGGACAGCCCCGTGGGGGTTGCTACGAGCAGTACTTC.

The chain joins TRBV20-1 to TRBJ2-5; 13 bases align to TRBD2. The length of the CDR3 is 17 residues. Germline-derived CDR1 and CDR2 are DFQATT and SNEGSKA (reference sequence). The J segment lost 5 bases and the V segment lost 3 bases, leaving 12 bases of the junction unmatched. The CDR3 here is CSASQLAGGRVWETQYF. CDR3 in DNA: TGCAGTGCTAGTCAACTAGCGGGGGGGAGGGTTTGGGAGACCCAGTACTTC.

The J gene is TRBJ1-2, the V gene TRBV5-1, with a possible D match to TRBD1 (6 bases). The germline CDR1 and CDR2 sequences are SGHRS and YFSETQ. The CDR3 has 13 residues. V was cut by 4 bases and J by 7 bases, with 14 bases left in between. The CDR3 DNA reads as TGCGCCAGCAGCCCCTCTTCAGGGGCTGGCTACACCTTC. This sequence encodes CASSPSSGAGYTF.

V is TRBV12-3 or TRBV12-4 and J is TRBJ2-2; the D gene is possibly TRBD2 (6 bases). This CDR3 contains 15 residues. Trimming removed 5 bases from V and 1 base from J, with 11 bases in between. The CDR3 here is CASSPRTKNTGELFF. In DNA, the CDR3 is TGTGCCAGCAGTCCCCGGACTAAGAACACCGGGGAGCTGTTTTTT.

V usage is TRBV7-2 and J usage is TRBJ2-1, with TRBD2 identical over 10 bases. V lost 5 bases and J lost 5; bases outside the gene matches: 9. The CDR3 sequence is 16 residues long. Looked up from germline, CDR1 is SGHTA and CDR2 is FQGNSA. DNA of the CDR3: TGTGCCAGCAGCAAAGAGCCGGGACTAGCGCACAATGAGCAGTTCTTC. Protein: CASSKEPGLAHNEQFF. Combining the CDR3 with reference TRBV7-2 and TRBJ2-1 gives the whole variable domain GAGVSQSPSNKVTEKGKDVELRCDPISGHTALYWYRQSLGQGLEFLIYFQGNSAPDKSGLPSDRFSAERTGGSVSTLTIQRTQQEDSAVYLCASSKEPGLAHNEQFFGPGTRLTVL.

Turning to this clonotype: The junction does not match germline at one end; this may be a read error. This chain uses TRBV10-3 with TRBJ2-1; 14 bases are shared with TRBD2. The CDR3 has 18 residues. CDR1 and CDR2 from the germline V gene are ENHRY and SYGVKD. CDR3 DNA: TGTGCCATCAGTGAGTCAGGCAGGACTAGCGGGAGGTCCAATAAGCAGTTCTTC. Its protein product is CAISESGRTSGRSNKQFF.

This chain joins TRBV9 and TRBJ2-5; D is perhaps TRBD2 (5 bases). V lost 4 bases, J lost 4 bases, and 14 bases lay in between. The germline CDR1 and CDR2 sequences are SGDLS and YYNGEE. This CDR3 region has 14 residues. CDR3 DNA sequence: TGTGCCAGCAGCCAGCCTAGCCCTTTAGAGACCCAGTACTTC. Protein: CASSQPSPLETQYF.

The chain joins TRBV7-2 to TRBJ2-3; TRBD2 matches at 9 bases. The CDR3 runs to 14 residues. The J segment lost 2 bases and the V segment lost 9 bases, leaving 6 bases of the junction unmatched. Germline V gene data show CDR1 as SGHTA and CDR2 as FQGNSA. In nucleotides, the CDR3 is TGTGCCAGGGCTAGCGGGGAATTCACAGATACGCAGTATTTT. Translation gives CARASGEFTDTQYF.

This clonotype was found once. The conserved phenylalanine or tryptophan is not found at the CDR3 terminus, so this likely reflects a read error. V is TRBV7-6 and J is TRBJ2-7; D not resolved. The ends were cut back, 4 bases at V and 2 bases at J, with 9 bases in the middle. Germline CDR1 and CDR2: SGHVS and FNYEAQ. This CDR3 comprises 13 residues. Here the CDR3 DNA reads TGTGCCAGCAGCTCTCGGGCCGCCTACGAGCAGTACTCC. It encodes CASSSRAAYEQYS.

In this sample, this clonotype turned up a few times. This chain connects TRBV29-1 to TRBJ1-4; the D gene is possibly TRBD1 (5 bases). This CDR3 contains 13 residues. Trimming shortened V by 7 bases and J by 4 bases, and 13 bases separated the two germline ends. From germline, CDR1 is SQVTM and CDR2 ANQGSEA. The CDR3 DNA follows: TGCAGCGCCAGGAGGGGACTTAATGAAAAACTGTTTTTT. Its translation is CSARRGLNEKLFF.

Only a few counts were recorded for this clonotype. This rearrangement joins TRBV3-1 to TRBJ1-1; perhaps TRBD1 as D (5 bases). CDR1 is LGHDT, CDR2 YNNKEL, per germline (reference sequence). Between the trimmed V and J ends, which lost 1 base and 4 bases, there was a span of 10 bases. The CDR3 sequence is 14 residues long. The CDR3 DNA sequence: TGTGCCAGCAGCCAAGTTCTGGGGACCACTGAAGCTTTCTTT. Protein sequence: CASSQVLGTTEAFF.